This entry concerns a single T cell receptor beta chain. The CDR3 is 13 amino acids. Germline loops: CDR1 SGHTA, CDR2 FQGNSA. V was trimmed by 4 bases and J by 3 bases, leaving 10 bases between them. The data originate from a study of blood T cells in healthy people across ages. A second PCR, run for about 7 to 11 cycles, used a sample-barcoded 5' primer plus a J-beta primer mix. Researchers report that a template-switch adaptor with 12 random nucleotides tagged each cDNA molecule. At least 2.5 million CDR3-containing paired-end reads were obtained per sample. MiXCR, run by TCRdb on the 5' RACE reads, gives a single entry per CDR3 protein. Seen here are roughly 1,700,000 distinct CDR3 sequences, roughly 30% observed once, and the top ten hold 7% to 9%. The study drew donors from healthy Caucasian individuals in Russia aged about 6 to 100.

Sequencing input: blood. This chain uses TRBV7-2 with TRBJ2-7, with D perhaps TRBD2 (5 bases). This TCR came from a woman aged 25-40 years in good health. CDR3 amino acids: CASSSAADYEQYF. CDR3 DNA: TGTGCCAGCAGCTCAGCGGCGGACTACGAGCAGTACTTC. The full variable domain, its missing parts supplied by reference TRBV7-2 and TRBJ2-7, is GAGVSQSPSNKVTEKGKDVELRCDPISGHTALYWYRQSLGQGLEFLIYFQGNSAPDKSGLPSDRFSAERTGGSVSTLTIQRTQQEDSAVYLCASSSAADYEQYFGPGTRLTVT.